Listed below are T cell receptor beta chains from one sample, sequenced in a study of shared clonotypes between healthy human individuals. Using immunoSEQ multiplex PCR, the repertoire was profiled, and TCRdb retains in-frame clones only, with some absent. The sample lists some 580,000 clones, about 98% occurring once. Sequences were obtained from naive CD8+ T cells sorted from blood. The receptors originated from a man aged 25-45 years in good health. The CDR3 runs from the conserved cysteine through the conserved F or W. A D gene is named only where the DNA matches it firmly.

TRBV5-1	TRBJ2-1	.	TGCGCCAGCAGCCCAGGGGGCGGGACTACCTACAATGAGCAGTTCTTC	CASSPGGGTTYNEQFF
TRBV28	TRBJ1-4	.	TGTGCCAGCGGACGAGGAGGGAGTTTTAAAGAAGAACTGTTTTTT	CASGRGGSFKEELFF
TRBV27	TRBJ2-1	TRBD2	TGTGCCAGCAGGAGAGGACTAGCGGGAGGTTGGGAGCAGTTCTTC	CASRRGLAGGWEQFF
TRBV13	TRBJ2-5	TRBD1	TGTGCCAGCAGCTTAGGGGCAGGGGGTTTGGGGAAGCAAGAGACCCAGTACTTC	CASSLGAGGLGKQETQYF
TRBV4-2	TRBJ2-1	.	TGTGCCAGCAGCCCCATGGAGGTGAGCTCCTACAATGAGCAGTTCTTC	CASSPMEVSSYNEQFF
TRBV2	TRBJ2-7	TRBD2	TGTGCCAGCAGTCGGACTAGCGGGAGCGGTGACGAGCAGTACTTC	CASSRTSGSGDEQYF
TRBV6-4	TRBJ2-7	.	TGTGCCAGCACACCGGGACCGACCGAGCAGTACTTC	CASTPGPTEQYF
TRBV27	TRBJ2-5	.	TGTGCCAGCAGTCCCTTGGGACACCAAGAGACCCAGTACTTC	CASSPLGHQETQYF
TRBV5-1	TRBJ2-5	TRBD2	TGCGCCAGCAGCCCGCTAGCGGGAAGACAAGAGACCCAGTACTTC	CASSPLAGRQETQYF
TRBV7-2	TRBJ2-2	.	TGTGCCAGCAGCTTTCGAACCGGCCAAGGGCGCACCGGGGAGCTGTTTTTT	CASSFRTGQGRTGELFF